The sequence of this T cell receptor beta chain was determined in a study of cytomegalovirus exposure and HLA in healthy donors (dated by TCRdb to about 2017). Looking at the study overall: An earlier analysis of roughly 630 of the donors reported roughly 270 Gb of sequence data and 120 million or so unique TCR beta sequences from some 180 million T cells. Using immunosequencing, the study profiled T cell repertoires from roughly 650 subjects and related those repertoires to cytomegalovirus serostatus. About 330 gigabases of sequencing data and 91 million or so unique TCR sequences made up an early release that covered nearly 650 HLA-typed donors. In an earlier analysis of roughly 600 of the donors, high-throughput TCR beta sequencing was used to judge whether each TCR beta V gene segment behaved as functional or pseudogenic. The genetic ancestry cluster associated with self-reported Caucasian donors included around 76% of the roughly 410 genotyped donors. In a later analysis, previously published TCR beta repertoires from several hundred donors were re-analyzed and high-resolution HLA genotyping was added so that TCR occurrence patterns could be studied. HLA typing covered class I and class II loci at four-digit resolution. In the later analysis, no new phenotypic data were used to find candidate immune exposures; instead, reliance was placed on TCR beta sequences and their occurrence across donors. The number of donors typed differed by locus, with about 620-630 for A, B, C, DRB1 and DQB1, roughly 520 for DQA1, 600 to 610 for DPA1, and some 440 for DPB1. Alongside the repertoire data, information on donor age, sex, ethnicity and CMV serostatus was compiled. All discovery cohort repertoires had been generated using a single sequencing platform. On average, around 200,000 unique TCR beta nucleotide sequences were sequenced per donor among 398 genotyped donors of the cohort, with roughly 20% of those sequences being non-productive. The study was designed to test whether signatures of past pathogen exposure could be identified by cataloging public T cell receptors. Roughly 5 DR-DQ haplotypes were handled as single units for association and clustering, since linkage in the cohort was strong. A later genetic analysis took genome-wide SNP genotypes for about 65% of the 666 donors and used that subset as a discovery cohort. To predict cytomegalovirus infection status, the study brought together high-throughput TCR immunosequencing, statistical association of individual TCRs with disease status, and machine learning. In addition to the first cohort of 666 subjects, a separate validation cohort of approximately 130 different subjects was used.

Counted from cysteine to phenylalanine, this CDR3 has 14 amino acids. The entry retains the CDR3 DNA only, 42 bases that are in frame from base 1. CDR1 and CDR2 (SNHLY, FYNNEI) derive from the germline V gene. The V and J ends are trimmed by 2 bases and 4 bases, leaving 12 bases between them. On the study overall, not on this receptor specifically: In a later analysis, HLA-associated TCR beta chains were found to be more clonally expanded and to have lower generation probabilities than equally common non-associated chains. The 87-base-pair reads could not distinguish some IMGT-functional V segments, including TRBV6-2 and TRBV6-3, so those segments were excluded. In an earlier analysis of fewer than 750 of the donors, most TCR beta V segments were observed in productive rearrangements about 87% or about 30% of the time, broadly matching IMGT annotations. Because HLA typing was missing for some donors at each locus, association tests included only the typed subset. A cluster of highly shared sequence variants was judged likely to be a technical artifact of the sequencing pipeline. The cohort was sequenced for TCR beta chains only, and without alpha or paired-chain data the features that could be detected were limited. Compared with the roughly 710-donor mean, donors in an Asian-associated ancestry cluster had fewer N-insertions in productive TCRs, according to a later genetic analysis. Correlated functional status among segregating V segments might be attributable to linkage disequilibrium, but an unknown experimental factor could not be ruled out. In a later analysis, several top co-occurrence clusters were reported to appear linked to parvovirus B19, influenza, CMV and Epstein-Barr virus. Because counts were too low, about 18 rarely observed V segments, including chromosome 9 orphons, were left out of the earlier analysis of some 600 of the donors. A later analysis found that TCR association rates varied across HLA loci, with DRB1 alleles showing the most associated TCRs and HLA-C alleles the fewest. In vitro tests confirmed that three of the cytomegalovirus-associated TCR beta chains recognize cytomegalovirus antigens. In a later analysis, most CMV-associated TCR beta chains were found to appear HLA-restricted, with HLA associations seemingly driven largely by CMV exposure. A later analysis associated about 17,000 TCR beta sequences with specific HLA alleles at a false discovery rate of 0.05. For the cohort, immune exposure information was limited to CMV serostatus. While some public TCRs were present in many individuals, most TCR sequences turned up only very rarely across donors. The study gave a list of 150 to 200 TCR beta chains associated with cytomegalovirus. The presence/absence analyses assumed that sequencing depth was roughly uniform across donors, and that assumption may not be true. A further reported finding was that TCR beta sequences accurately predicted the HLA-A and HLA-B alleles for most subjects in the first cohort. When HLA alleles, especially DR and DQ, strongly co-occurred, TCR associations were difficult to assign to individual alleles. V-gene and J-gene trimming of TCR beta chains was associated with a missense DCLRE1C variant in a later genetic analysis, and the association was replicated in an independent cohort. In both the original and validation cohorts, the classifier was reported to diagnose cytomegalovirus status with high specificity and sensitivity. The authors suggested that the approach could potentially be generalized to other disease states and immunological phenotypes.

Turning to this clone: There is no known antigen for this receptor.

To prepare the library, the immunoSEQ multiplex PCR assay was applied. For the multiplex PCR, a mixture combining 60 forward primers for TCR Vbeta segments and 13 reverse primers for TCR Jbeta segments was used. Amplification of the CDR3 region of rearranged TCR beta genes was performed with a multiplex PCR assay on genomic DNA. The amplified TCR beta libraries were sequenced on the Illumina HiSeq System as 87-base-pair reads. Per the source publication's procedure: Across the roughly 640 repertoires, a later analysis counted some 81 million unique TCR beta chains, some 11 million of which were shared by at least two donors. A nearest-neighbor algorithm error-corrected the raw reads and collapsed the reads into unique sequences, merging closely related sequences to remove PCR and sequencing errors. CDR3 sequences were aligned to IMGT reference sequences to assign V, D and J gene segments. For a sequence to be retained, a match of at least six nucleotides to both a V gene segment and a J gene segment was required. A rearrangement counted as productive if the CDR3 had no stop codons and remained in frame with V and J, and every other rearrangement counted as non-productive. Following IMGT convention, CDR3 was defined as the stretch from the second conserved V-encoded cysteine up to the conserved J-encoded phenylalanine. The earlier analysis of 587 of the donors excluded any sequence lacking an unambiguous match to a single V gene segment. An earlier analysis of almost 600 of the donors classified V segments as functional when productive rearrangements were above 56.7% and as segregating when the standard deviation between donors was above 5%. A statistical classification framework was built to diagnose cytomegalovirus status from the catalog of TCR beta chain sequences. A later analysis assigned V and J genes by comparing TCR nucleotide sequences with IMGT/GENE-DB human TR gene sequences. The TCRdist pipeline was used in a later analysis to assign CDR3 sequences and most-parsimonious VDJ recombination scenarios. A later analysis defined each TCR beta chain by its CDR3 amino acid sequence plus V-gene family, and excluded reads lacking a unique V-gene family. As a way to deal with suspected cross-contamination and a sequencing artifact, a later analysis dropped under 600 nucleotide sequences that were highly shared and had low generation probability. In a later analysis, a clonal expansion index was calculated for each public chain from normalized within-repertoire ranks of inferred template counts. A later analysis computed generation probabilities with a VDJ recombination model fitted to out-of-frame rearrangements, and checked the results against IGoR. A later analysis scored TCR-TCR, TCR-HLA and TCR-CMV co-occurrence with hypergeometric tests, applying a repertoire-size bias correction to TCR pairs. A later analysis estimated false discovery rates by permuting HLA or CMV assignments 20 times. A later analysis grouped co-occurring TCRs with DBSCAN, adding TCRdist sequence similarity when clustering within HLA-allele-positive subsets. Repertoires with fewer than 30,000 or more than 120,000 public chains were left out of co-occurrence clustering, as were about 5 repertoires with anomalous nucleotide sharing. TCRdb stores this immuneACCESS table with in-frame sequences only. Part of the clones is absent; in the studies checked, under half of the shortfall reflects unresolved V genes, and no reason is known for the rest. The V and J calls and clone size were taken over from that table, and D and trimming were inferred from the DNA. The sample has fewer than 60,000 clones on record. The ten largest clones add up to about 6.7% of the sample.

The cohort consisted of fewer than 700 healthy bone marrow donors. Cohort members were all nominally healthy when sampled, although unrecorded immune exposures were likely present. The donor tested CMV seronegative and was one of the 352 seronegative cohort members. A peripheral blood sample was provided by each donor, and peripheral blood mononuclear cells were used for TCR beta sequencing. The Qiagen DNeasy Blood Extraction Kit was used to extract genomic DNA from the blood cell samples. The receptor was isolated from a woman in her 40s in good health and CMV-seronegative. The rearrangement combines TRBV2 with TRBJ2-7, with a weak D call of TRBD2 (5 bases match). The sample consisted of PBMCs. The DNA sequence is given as TGTGCCAGCAGTGAAACTAGGGCCGGATACGAGCAGTACTTC. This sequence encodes CASSETRAGYEQYF.